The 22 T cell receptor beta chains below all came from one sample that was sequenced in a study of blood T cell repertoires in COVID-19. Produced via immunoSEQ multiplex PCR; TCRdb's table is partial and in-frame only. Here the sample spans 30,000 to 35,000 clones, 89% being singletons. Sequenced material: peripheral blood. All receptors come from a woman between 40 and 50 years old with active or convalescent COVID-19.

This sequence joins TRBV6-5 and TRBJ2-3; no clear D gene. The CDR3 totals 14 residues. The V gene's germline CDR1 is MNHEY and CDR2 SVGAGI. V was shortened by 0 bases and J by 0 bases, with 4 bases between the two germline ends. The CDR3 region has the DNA TGTGCCAGCAGTTACTCCCCTAGCACAGATACGCAGTATTTT. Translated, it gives CASSYSPSTDTQYF.

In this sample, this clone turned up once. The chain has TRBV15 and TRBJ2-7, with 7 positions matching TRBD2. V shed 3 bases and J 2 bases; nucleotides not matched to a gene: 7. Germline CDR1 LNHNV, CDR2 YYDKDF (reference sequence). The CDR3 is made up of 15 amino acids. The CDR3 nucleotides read TGTGCCACCAGCAGCATAGGGGAGGGGCCCTACGAGCAGTACTTC. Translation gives CATSSIGEGPYEQYF.

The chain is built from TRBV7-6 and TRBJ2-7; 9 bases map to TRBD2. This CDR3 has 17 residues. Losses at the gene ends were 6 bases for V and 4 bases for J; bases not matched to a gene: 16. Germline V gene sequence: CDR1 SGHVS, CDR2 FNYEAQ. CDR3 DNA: TGTGCCAGCAGTCAGGTAGCGGGGGCGACCGGTTTGTACGAGCAGTACTTC. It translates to CASSQVAGATGLYEQYF.

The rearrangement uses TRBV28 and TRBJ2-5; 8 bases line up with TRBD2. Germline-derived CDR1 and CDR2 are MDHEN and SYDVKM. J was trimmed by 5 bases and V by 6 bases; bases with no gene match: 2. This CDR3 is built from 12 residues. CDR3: CASSPGGETQYF. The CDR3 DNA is TGTGCCAGCAGCCCGGGGGGGGAGACCCAGTACTTC.

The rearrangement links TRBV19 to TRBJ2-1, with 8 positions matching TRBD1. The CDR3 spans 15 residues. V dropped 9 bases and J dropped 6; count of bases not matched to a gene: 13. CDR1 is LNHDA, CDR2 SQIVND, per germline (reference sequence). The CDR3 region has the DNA TGTGCCAGCCTACCTCGGACAGGGAGTCGCAATGAGCAGTTCTTC. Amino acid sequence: CASLPRTGSRNEQFF. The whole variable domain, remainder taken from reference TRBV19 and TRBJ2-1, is DGGITQSPKYLFRKEGQNVTLSCEQNLNHDAMYWYRQDPGQGLRLIYYSQIVNDFQKGDIAEGYSVSREKKESFPLTVTSAQKNPTAFYLCASLPRTGSRNEQFFGPGTRLTVL.

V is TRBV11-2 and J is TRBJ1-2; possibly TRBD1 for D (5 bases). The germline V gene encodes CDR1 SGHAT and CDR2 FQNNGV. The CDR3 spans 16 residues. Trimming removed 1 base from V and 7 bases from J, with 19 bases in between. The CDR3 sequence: CASSLVVAGSFTGYTF. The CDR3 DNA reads TGTGCCAGCAGCTTAGTCGTCGCAGGGTCGTTCACTGGCTACACCTTC.

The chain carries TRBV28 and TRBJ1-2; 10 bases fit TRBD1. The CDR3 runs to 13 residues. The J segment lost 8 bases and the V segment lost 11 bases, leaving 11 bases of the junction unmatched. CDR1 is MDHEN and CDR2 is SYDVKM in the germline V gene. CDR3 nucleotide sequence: TGTGCCTCCGGGACAGGGGTTTTTTTAGGCTACACCTTC. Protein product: CASGTGVFLGYTF.

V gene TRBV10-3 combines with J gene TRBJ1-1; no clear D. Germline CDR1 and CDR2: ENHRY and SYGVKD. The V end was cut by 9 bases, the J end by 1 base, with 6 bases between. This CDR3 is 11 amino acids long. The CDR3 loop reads CAIRQNTEAFF. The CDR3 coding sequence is TGTGCCATACGACAGAACACTGAAGCTTTCTTT.

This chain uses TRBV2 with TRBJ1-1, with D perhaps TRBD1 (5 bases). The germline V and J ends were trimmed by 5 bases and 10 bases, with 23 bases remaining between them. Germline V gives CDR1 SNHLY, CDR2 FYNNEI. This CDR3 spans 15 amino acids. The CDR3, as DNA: TGTGCCAGCAGTATGGTGGGCAGGGTGTCCTTGGGAGCTTTCTTT. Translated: CASSMVGRVSLGAFF. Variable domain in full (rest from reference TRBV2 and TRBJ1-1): EPEVTQTPSHQVTQMGQEVILRCVPISNHLYFYWYRQILGQKVEFLVSFYNNEISEKSEIFDDQFSVERPDGSNFTLKIRSTKLEDSAMYFCASSMVGRVSLGAFFGQGTRLTVV.

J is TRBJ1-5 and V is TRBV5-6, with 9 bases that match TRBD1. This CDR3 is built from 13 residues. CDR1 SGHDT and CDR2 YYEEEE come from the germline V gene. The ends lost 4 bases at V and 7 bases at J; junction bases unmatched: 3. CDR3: CASSRTGDQPQHF. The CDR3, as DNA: TGTGCCAGCAGCCGGACAGGGGACCAGCCCCAGCATTTT.

The CDR3 loop reads CASSPTGGEQYF. The CDR3 DNA reads as TGTGCCAGCAGCCCCACAGGGGGCGAGCAGTACTTC. This chain joins TRBV14 and TRBJ2-7, with 8 bases aligning to TRBD1. Germline V gene lookup returns CDR1 SGHDN and CDR2 FVKESK. The CDR3 sequence is 12 residues long. V trimming: 4 bases; J trimming: 6 bases; junction bases outside the gene matches: 2.

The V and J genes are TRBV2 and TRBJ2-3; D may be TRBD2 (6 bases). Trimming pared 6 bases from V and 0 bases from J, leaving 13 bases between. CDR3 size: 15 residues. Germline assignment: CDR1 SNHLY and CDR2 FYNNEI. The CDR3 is CASSFSGLSTDTQYF. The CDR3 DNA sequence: TGTGCCAGCAGCTTCAGCGGGTTAAGCACAGATACGCAGTATTTT. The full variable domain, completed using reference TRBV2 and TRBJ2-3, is EPEVTQTPSHQVTQMGQEVILRCVPISNHLYFYWYRQILGQKVEFLVSFYNNEISEKSEIFDDQFSVERPDGSNFTLKIRSTKLEDSAMYFCASSFSGLSTDTQYFGPGTRLTVL.

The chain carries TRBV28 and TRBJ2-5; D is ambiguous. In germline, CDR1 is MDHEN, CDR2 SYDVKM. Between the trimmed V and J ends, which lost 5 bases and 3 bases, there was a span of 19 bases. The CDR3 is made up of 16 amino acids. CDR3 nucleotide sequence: TGTGCCAGCAGTCCCAGACCGAGGCGCGCTGAAGAGACCCAGTACTTC. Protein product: CASSPRPRRAEETQYF.

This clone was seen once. The CDR3 sequence: CASSLGGQGRETQYF. Here the CDR3 DNA reads TGTGCCAGCAGCTTAGGGGGACAGGGCCGGGAGACCCAGTACTTC. The V and J genes are TRBV11-2 and TRBJ2-5, with TRBD1 matching over 9 bases. CDR1 SGHAT and CDR2 FQNNGV come from the germline V gene. This CDR3 is 15 amino acids long. V lost 1 base to trimming and J lost 5 bases; unmatched junction nucleotides: 5.

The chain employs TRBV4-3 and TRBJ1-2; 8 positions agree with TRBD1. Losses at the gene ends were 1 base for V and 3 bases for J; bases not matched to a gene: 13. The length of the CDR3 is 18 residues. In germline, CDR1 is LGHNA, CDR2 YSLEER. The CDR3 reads CASSQALIRGLSDYGYTF. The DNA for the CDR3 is TGCGCCAGCAGCCAAGCTTTGATCAGGGGGCTTTCTGACTATGGCTACACCTTC.

CDR3 nucleotide sequence: TGTGCCAGCAGCCTAGAGGGGACACCGAACTATGGCTACACCTTC. It translates to CASSLEGTPNYGYTF. This chain joins TRBV4-2 and TRBJ1-2; D possibly corresponds to TRBD1 (6 bases). Germline-derived CDR1 and CDR2 are LGHNA and YNFKEQ. CDR3 length: 15 residues. V lost 4 bases to trimming and J lost 2 bases, with 14 bases between them.

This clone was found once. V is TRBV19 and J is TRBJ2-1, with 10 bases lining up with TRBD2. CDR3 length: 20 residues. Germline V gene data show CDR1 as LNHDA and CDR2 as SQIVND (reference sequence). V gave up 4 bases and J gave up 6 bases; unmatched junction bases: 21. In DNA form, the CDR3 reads TGTGCCAGTAGTACCAATCGCCCTTCCACTGCTAGCGGGAGACTCAATGAGCAGTTCTTC. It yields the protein CASSTNRPSTASGRLNEQFF.

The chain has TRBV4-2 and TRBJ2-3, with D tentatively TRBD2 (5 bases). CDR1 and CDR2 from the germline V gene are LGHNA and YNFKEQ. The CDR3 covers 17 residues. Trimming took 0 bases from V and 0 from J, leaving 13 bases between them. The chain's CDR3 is CASSQDPSGDSTDTQYF. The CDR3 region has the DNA TGTGCCAGCAGCCAAGATCCCAGCGGAGATAGCACAGATACGCAGTATTTT.

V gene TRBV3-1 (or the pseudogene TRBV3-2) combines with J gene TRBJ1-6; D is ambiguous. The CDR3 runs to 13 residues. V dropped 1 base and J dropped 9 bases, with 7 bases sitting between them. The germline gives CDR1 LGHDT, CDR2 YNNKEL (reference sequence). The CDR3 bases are TGTGCCAGCAGCCAAGGAGGGTTTTCACCCCTCCACTTT. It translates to CASSQGGFSPLHF.

CDR3 nucleotides: TGTGCCAGCAGCTCGCCGGGACAGGGGAAATTAAATGAGCAGTTCTTC. Its protein product is CASSSPGQGKLNEQFF. This rearrangement joins TRBV5-4 to TRBJ2-1; the match to TRBD1 covers 10 bases. Trimming took 3 bases from V and 7 from J; bases not matched to a gene: 10. CDR3 length: 16 residues. Germline lookup yields CDR1 SGHNT and CDR2 YYREEE (reference sequence).

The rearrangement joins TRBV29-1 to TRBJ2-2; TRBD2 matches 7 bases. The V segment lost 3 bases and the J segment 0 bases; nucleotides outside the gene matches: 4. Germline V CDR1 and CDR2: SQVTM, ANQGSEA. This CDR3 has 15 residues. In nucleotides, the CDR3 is TGCAGCGTTGAGTCTAGCGGACCGAACACCGGGGAGCTGTTTTTT. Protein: CSVESSGPNTGELFF.

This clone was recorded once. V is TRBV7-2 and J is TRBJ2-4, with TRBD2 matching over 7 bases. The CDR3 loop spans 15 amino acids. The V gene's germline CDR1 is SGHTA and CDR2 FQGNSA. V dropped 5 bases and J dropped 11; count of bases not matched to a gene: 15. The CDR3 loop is CASSAIGAGEGLQYF. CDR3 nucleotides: TGTGCCAGCAGCGCGATTGGGGCGGGAGAGGGTCTTCAGTACTTC.